This T cell receptor (beta chain) was captured by sequencing in a study of CXCR3-negative and CXCR3-positive naive CD8 T cells. Worth noting for this clonotype: Its antigen is as yet unknown.

Researchers prepared the TRB cDNA libraries using 5' RACE with UMI labels. TCRdb processed the 5' RACE reads again and assigns one entry to each CDR3 protein, with no DNA. Recorded for this sample: some 85,000 distinct CDR3 sequences. Every subset of CD8+ T cells was sorted in triplicate at approximately 310,000 cells each. Naive CD8+ T cells showed CD45RO-CCR7+CD27+CD95-. The study, taken as a whole, reports: Naive cells that were CXCR3-negative or CXCR3-positive used TRBV-TRBJ genes alike, while memory cells diverged. Naive cells with CXCR3 showed TRB CDR3s that were more hydrophobic than those in CXCR3-negative naive cells.

The sample comprised naive CXCR3+ CD8+ T cells from blood. Described subset: CD45RO-CCR7+CD27+CD95- naive CD8+ T cells expressing CXCR3 (TNR3+). This sequence was found in a human donor in good health. Some clones in this sample may be carry-over from other donors' samples.

CDR3 sequence reads: CASSSLSGDYEQCF. The chain employs TRBV28 and TRBJ2-7; the D call from TCRdb, TRBD1, cannot be confirmed without DNA. Germline V lookup: CDR1 MDHEN, CDR2 SYDVKM. There are 14 residues in the CDR3.